The present entry profiles one T cell receptor (beta chain) with its context. This clone has only one observation. It has no known antigen specificity. No base quality information exists; no much larger clone differs at one position. This specimen belongs to a study of Ad26.COV2.S vaccination and SARS-CoV-2 variants (dated by TCRdb to about 2021). For the study in its entirety: Donors in the vaccine arm were drawn from COV1001, a phase I-IIa trial of Ad26.COV2.S in healthy adults that was multicentre, randomized, double-blind and placebo-controlled. Dosing of Ad26.COV2.S was intramuscular, at either 5x10^10 or 1x10^11 viral particles, delivered as one shot or as two shots spaced 56 days apart. TCRbeta repertoire sequencing was used to assess the specificity and breadth of SARS-CoV-2-reactive T cell receptors after Ad26.COV2.S vaccination. The TCR-sequenced set comprised approximately 32 samples: 19 Ad26.COV2.S vaccine recipients, 5 placebo recipients and 8 SARS-CoV-2 convalescent individuals. Trial participants were randomized into five groups of five: low-dose or high-dose Ad26.COV2.S given once or twice, or placebo on both occasions. Investigators did not know the trial group allocation while performing experiments and assessing outcomes. Beyond this particular receptor, the publication reports: After vaccination, spike-specific CD8+ and CD4+ T cell responses were reported to show substantial breadth. The study lacked the statistical power to compare responses across vaccine doses or regimens. Spike-specific TCR breadth was higher in Ad26.COV2.S recipients than in placebo recipients (P = 0.0014). Vaccine and placebo recipients had comparable non-spike TCR breadth, which fits with the vaccine containing only spike. The authors noted that total T cell responses may have been underestimated by the TCR breadth and depth analyses.

The treatment or condition label corresponds to: around 19 received Ad26.COV2.S at low or high dose, single or two shots; 5 received placebo; per-sample allocation not given. For vaccine and placebo recipients, the sequenced repertoires came from samples collected on day 63 after the first injection. Between 29 July and 7 August 2020, Cohort 1b enrolled some 25 adults aged 18-55 years at one site in Boston, USA. Ad26.COV2.S was a replication-incompetent adenovirus type 26 vector that expressed a prefusion-stabilized SARS-CoV-2 spike protein derived from the original Wuhan strain. TCRbeta CDR3 regions were sequenced with the immunoSEQ Assay. After extraction, genomic DNA underwent amplification by bias-controlled multiplex PCR, followed by high-throughput sequencing. The paper's data handling went like this. To quantify the absolute abundance of every unique TCRbeta CDR3 region, sequences were collapsed and filtered. T cell fraction was estimated by normalization of TCRbeta template counts to usable DNA, with usable DNA being measured through amplification of reference genes present in all nucleated cells. Repertoire TCRs were annotated as SARS-CoV-2-specific by exact matching of V gene, CDR3 amino acid sequence and J gene to a known reactive TCR set. The reference SARS-CoV-2 TCR set was obtained from MIRA and was filtered for enrichment in COVID-19-positive ImmuneCODE repertoires, whereby public or cross-reactive TCRs were removed. Using the MIRA antigens, annotated TCRs were further analysed by specific ORF or by position within an ORF. Depth was the summed frequency of annotated unique rearrangements, while breadth was defined as annotated unique rearrangements over total unique productive rearrangements. Two-sided Wilcoxon rank-sum tests were used to compare TCR breadth between groups. Sourced from immuneACCESS, this table was stored by TCRdb with only in-frame sequences that have V and J called. A share of the clones is absent; for the studies checked, an unresolved V gene accounts for under half, and the remainder has no known explanation. That table gives V, J and clone size, and the DNA gave D and trimming. In this sample the table shows 330,000 or so clones, roughly nine tenths of which occur a single time. Over 5% of the sample lies in the top ten.

Including cysteine and phenylalanine, the CDR3 has 11 amino acids. Kept here is only the CDR3 DNA, which spans 33 bases and is read in frame from base 1. The junction carries 12 bases between V and J, which are trimmed by 11 bases and 5 bases respectively. The germline V gene (reference sequence) supplies CDR1 SEHNR and CDR2 FQNEAQ. Material: peripheral blood, obtained in a trial of Ad26.COV2.S vaccine versus placebo. This sequence uses TRBV7-9 and TRBJ1-1; a tentative D match to TRBD1 spans 6 bases. The TCR originated in a person aged 18 to 59 who received the Ad26.COV2.S COVID-19 vaccine or a placebo. The CDR3 reads as follows: CAGGGGTEAFF. The DNA reads as follows: TGTGCCGGGGGCGGTGGGACTGAAGCTTTCTTT.